The source of this TCR beta chain is a study of blood T cells in healthy people across ages (dated by TCRdb to between 2014 and 2016). Regarding the research as a whole: Template switching captured roughly one uniquely barcoded TCR beta cDNA molecule per two T cells in model experiments. To track age-related changes in TCR beta repertoire diversity, the study relied on deep sequencing normalized with unique cDNA molecular identifiers. Four age groups were formed from the donors: young (average roughly 15 years), middle-aged (approximately 39), aged (around 62) and long-lived (around 80). To avoid experimental bias, donors of different ages were spread randomly across the sequencing lanes. Two additional independent replicas of 1 million unique cDNA reads from the same blood draw were analyzed for two donors (one aged 18 to 30 and one aged 80 or older).

The donors were 40 or so Caucasian individuals from Russia, aged roughly 6 to 90 years, who were systemically healthy. Ten milliliters of peripheral blood were drawn from each donor into EDTA-treated Vacutainer tubes. PBMCs were isolated by Ficoll-Paque density-gradient centrifugation, with at least 6 million obtained per sample. Trizol reagent was used to extract total RNA from PBMCs, with at least 5.5 micrograms per sample. Naive CD45RAhigh/CD27high T cell percentages were measured by flow cytometry on a PBMC aliquot from every donor. Receptor amplification or capture employed 5' RACE. These reads were obtained on an Illumina HiSeq 2500. A second PCR of roughly 7 to 11 cycles was run with a J-beta primer mix and a sample-barcoded 5' primer. A template-switch 5' adaptor carrying 12 random nucleotides introduced a unique molecular identifier onto each TCR beta cDNA molecule. At least 3 million CDR3-containing paired-end reads were obtained from each sample. All of the RNA was converted into first-strand cDNA using the Mint cDNA synthesis kit, with a TRBC-specific oligonucleotide serving as the primer. Following uracil-DNA glycosylase treatment, a first 18-cycle PCR with universal primers M1SS and BC2_uni_R was performed on all cDNA. The original pipeline was this. Normalization of each sample was performed by random selection of 1 million high-quality reads, each carrying a distinct molecular identifier. Instead of being binned into consensus sequences, reads that shared molecular identifiers were thrown out. MiTCR, set to a Q25 quality threshold and the strictest error-elimination algorithm, was used for CDR3 identification, clonotype clustering and error correction. A nonparametric unseen species model with Euler transformation was used to estimate lower-bound total TCR beta diversity. The public reads were quality trimmed at Q25 with fastp and then assembled into clones with MiXCR by TCRdb, keeping productive beta chains. Rows with a matching CDR3 protein are joined into one entry that keeps the most common DNA and genes. The V and J calls and clone size come from TCRdb's table, not from the authors' own analysis. Recorded for this sample are 850,000 to 1,300,000 distinct CDR3 sequences; 35% to 50% of them occurred a single time. 18% of the sample rests with the top ten.

Comment on this clonotype: Its antigen specificity is not known. Per-base qualities were not stored, and no clone one base away is much larger.

CDR1 SGDLS and CDR2 YYNGEE are derived from the germline V gene. Its CDR3 holds 14 amino acids, cysteine through phenylalanine. The entry retains the CDR3 DNA only, 42 bases that are in frame from base 1. The V end loses 4 bases and the J end loses 10 bases, and a stretch of 18 bases separates them. Findings and caveats that apply to the study as a whole: The percentage of naive T cells measured by flow cytometry correlated strongly with observed TCR beta diversity. Estimates of total diversity from one million sequenced T cells were regarded as lower bounds and underestimates. As age increased, observed TCR beta diversity per million T cells dropped in a roughly linear way, and a significant reduction was already evident by age around 41. Donor CMV infection status was unknown, potentially confounding age-related changes in expanded clonotypes. Compared with the aged group, the long-lived group had more naive CD4+ T cells, fewer expanded clones and increased TCR diversity, a pattern suggesting age selection. Because profiling used bulk unsorted PBMCs, naive and antigen-experienced compartments could not be compared conclusively.

The specimen sequenced was blood. The chain employs TRBV9 and TRBJ2-1; the D gene is unclear. This receptor was taken from a woman in her sixties or seventies in good health. The base sequence is TGTGCCAGCAGCCCGGGTATGGCGGAAAAGGAGCAGTTCTTC. Protein translation: CASSPGMAEKEQFF.